A single sample is the source of the 22 T cell receptor beta chains below, sequenced in a study of cytomegalovirus exposure and HLA in healthy donors. Primers: 60 Vbeta forward and 13 Jbeta reverse. Measured with immunoSEQ multiplex PCR; TCRdb has only the in-frame clones, and not every one. The sample contains about 150,000 clones, over 80% of which appear only once. Material for sequencing was PBMCs. The receptors stem from a man in his forties in good health and CMV-seronegative.

V and J are TRBV4-3 and TRBJ1-5; D unclear. CDR1 is LGHNA and CDR2 is YSLEER in the germline V gene. Trimming took off 1 base at V and 1 base at J, with 5 bases between the two ends. The CDR3 contains 14 residues. The chain's CDR3 is CASSQVLSNQPQHF. CDR3 nucleotides: TGCGCCAGCAGCCAAGTACTCAGCAATCAGCCCCAGCATTTT.

The rearrangement joins TRBV7-8 to TRBJ1-5; tentative D call: TRBD1 (6 bases). In germline, CDR1 is SGHVS, CDR2 FQNEAQ. The CDR3 totals 15 residues. V shed 5 bases and J shed 7 bases, with 18 bases lying between them. CDR3 loop: CASSQIKGEKQPQHF. The DNA for the CDR3 is TGTGCCAGCAGCCAAATAAAGGGGGAGAAACAGCCCCAGCATTTT.

The chain links TRBV7-9 to TRBJ2-7; D possibly corresponds to TRBD2 (7 bases). CDR3 length: 15 amino acids. V was cut by 5 bases and J by 4 bases, with 18 bases left in between. CDR1 SEHNR and CDR2 FQNEAQ come from the germline V gene (reference sequence). Written as DNA, the CDR3 is TGTGCCAGCAGCCATGGGGGCCTAGCGGCTTACGAGCAGTACTTC. As protein: CASSHGGLAAYEQYF.

The chain recombines TRBV27 with TRBJ1-5, with D perhaps matching TRBD1 (5 bases). The V gene's germline CDR1 is MNHEY and CDR2 SMNVEV (reference sequence). The CDR3 is made up of 15 amino acids. With 6 bases removed from V and 0 bases from J, the gap between germline ends came to 12 bases. CDR3 region: CASSKGQSSNQPQHF. In DNA form, the CDR3 reads TGTGCCAGCAGCAAGGGGCAGTCTAGCAATCAGCCCCAGCATTTT.

The J gene is TRBJ1-3, the V gene TRBV6-1, with 8 bases that match TRBD1. This CDR3 contains 15 residues. Germline CDR1 and CDR2: MNHNS and SASEGT. Trimming at V came to 5 bases and at J to 1 base, leaving 4 bases not matched to a gene. The CDR3 reads CASSTTGASGNTIYF. Here the CDR3 DNA reads TGTGCCAGCAGTACGACAGGGGCTTCTGGAAACACCATATATTTT.

V usage is TRBV2 and J usage is TRBJ2-1, with 10 bases fitting TRBD2. This CDR3 has 16 residues. CDR1 is SNHLY, CDR2 FYNNEI, per germline. The J segment lost 6 bases and the V segment lost 5 bases, leaving 10 bases of the junction unmatched. The CDR3 region is CASSLTLAGVSNEQFF. Here the CDR3 DNA reads TGTGCCAGCAGTTTAACCCTAGCGGGAGTAAGCAATGAGCAGTTCTTC.

The V gene is TRBV5-1, the J gene TRBJ2-3; D remains ambiguous. From germline, CDR1 is SGHRS and CDR2 YFSETQ. V was clipped by 3 bases and J by 1 base, with 12 bases between them. The CDR3 is 15 residues long. CDR3 sequence (DNA): TGCGCCAGCAGCTCACAGCCTTCCGGCACAGATACGCAGTATTTT. Its translation is CASSSQPSGTDTQYF.

J is TRBJ2-7 and V is TRBV7-2; 7 positions agree with TRBD2. The germline gives CDR1 SGHTA, CDR2 FQGNSA. The V gene end was trimmed by 3 bases and the J gene end by 0 bases; junction bases not matched to a gene: 5. CDR3 size: 15 residues. Written as DNA, the CDR3 is TGTGCCAGCAGCTTCGGGCTAGCGGACTCCTACGAGCAGTACTTC. This gives the protein CASSFGLADSYEQYF.

This clone came up a few times. V is TRBV5-4 and J is TRBJ2-3; tentative D call: TRBD2 (7 bases). V lost 0 bases and J 5 bases, leaving 13 bases between the germline ends. Per the germline V gene, CDR1 is SGHNT and CDR2 is YYREEE (reference sequence). This CDR3 is built from 15 residues. CDR3 coding DNA: TGTGCCAGCAGCTTGGTGGGGGGGCGGGGAGATACGCAGTATTTT. Its protein is CASSLVGGRGDTQYF.

This chain uses TRBV15 with TRBJ2-5; tentative D call: TRBD1 (6 bases). The J call may be in error: the DNA end matches TRBJ2-7 better. This CDR3 spans 16 amino acids. Germline V CDR1 and CDR2: LNHNV, YYDKDF (reference sequence). The CDR3 sequence: CATSRSLGAASYEQYF. DNA for the CDR3: TGTGCCACCAGCAGATCACTGGGGGCCGCCTCCTACGAGCAGTACTTC.

The chain joins TRBV29-1 to TRBJ2-7; 8 bases are shared with TRBD2. Germline V gene data show CDR1 as SQVTM and CDR2 as ANQGSEA. This CDR3 contains 13 residues. V was clipped by 7 bases and J by 2 bases; unmatched bases: 7. CDR3: CSARLAQAYEQYF. In DNA form, the CDR3 reads TGCAGCGCCCGACTAGCGCAGGCCTACGAGCAGTACTTC.

V is TRBV9 and J is TRBJ2-3, with TRBD2 identical over 7 bases. CDR3 size: 13 residues. Per germline, CDR1 SGDLS and CDR2 YYNGEE. The J segment lost 6 bases and the V segment lost 2 bases, leaving 3 bases of the junction unmatched. CDR3 sequence: CASSVQGGDTQYF. CDR3 coding DNA: TGTGCCAGCAGCGTGCAGGGAGGGGATACGCAGTATTTT.

The V gene is TRBV28, the J gene TRBJ1-6; D perhaps matches TRBD1 (5 bases). The germline V gene has CDR1 MDHEN and CDR2 SYDVKM. Trimming cost V 3 bases and J 4 bases, with 13 bases left between them. This CDR3 has 16 residues. CDR3 protein: CASSLNRPLYNSPLHF. The CDR3 DNA follows: TGTGCCAGCAGTTTGAACAGGCCTCTTTATAATTCACCCCTCCACTTT.

The chain joins TRBV11-2 to TRBJ2-7; 14 bases match TRBD2. The germline V gene encodes CDR1 SGHAT and CDR2 FQNNGV. J gave up 2 bases and V 5 bases, and 2 bases lay outside the gene matches. The CDR3 consists of 15 residues. This chain's CDR3 is CASSPTSGRAYEQYF. CDR3 sequence (DNA): TGTGCCAGCAGCCCGACTAGCGGGAGGGCCTACGAGCAGTACTTC.

The rearrangement joins TRBV7-6 to TRBJ1-5; D perhaps matches TRBD1 (6 bases). Between the trimmed V and J ends, which lost 3 bases and 6 bases, there was a span of 21 bases. The CDR3 totals 17 residues. Germline CDR1 SGHVS, CDR2 FNYEAQ. CDR3 nucleotides: TGTGCCAGCAGCTTCCAGGACAGTCTTATCGAGACTCAGCCCCAGCATTTT. It codes for CASSFQDSLIETQPQHF.

The CDR3 sequence is CAWSGGQGHQPQHF. For the CDR3, the DNA is TGTGCCTGGAGTGGAGGCCAGGGCCACCAGCCCCAGCATTTT. The J gene is TRBJ1-5, the V gene TRBV30, with D maybe TRBD1 (5 bases). V was trimmed by 1 base and J by 7 bases, leaving 14 bases between them. Germline V CDR1 and CDR2: GTSNPN, SVGIG (reference sequence). This CDR3 is built from 14 residues.

The chain carries TRBV7-8 and TRBJ2-7; maybe TRBD2 (6 bases). The germline V gene has CDR1 SGHVS and CDR2 FQNEAQ. This CDR3 has 13 residues. The V end was cut by 4 bases, the J end by 4 bases, with 11 bases between. CDR3 in DNA: TGTGCCAGCAGCTACCAGGAGGGGTACGAGCAGTACTTC. Residues: CASSYQEGYEQYF.

This clone has only one observation. The chain uses TRBV2 and TRBJ2-5; 8 positions agree with TRBD1. With V trimmed by 8 bases and J by 5 bases, 10 bases remained unmatched. CDR1 is SNHLY, CDR2 FYNNEI, per germline. The CDR3 loop spans 14 amino acids. Here the CDR3 reads CASAGQGYLETQYF. CDR3 nucleotide sequence: TGTGCCAGCGCTGGACAGGGTTATCTGGAGACCCAGTACTTC.

The chain combines TRBV28 with TRBJ1-1; 8 positions match TRBD1. This CDR3 is built from 15 residues. From germline, CDR1 is MDHEN and CDR2 SYDVKM. The V gene end was trimmed by 7 bases and the J gene end by 1 base; junction bases not matched to a gene: 8. The CDR3 nucleotides are TGTGCCAGCACTCCGACAGGGGCCGGGAACACTGAAGCTTTCTTT. Translating it yields CASTPTGAGNTEAFF.

The V gene is TRBV28, the J gene TRBJ2-7, with TRBD1 matching 10 bases. The CDR3 length is 14 residues. CDR1 is MDHEN, CDR2 SYDVKM, per germline. Trimming removed 6 bases from V and 8 bases from J; junction bases left unmatched: 10. CDR3 nucleotide sequence: TGTGCCAGCAGCCTAGCGGCGGGACAGGGGCAGCAGTACTTC. Translated: CASSLAAGQGQQYF. Full variable domain (remainder filled in from reference TRBV28 and TRBJ2-7): DVKVTQSSRYLVKRTGEKVFLECVQDMDHENMFWYRQDPGLGLRLIYFSYDVKMKEKGDIPEGYSVSREKKERFSLILESASTNQTSMYLCASSLAAGQGQQYFGPGTRLTVT.

Written as DNA, the CDR3 is TGTGCCAGCAGTCTCGGAGACGGGAATGAGCAGTTCTTC. Protein product: CASSLGDGNEQFF. This chain links TRBV27 with TRBJ2-1; D call uncertain. V dropped 5 bases and J dropped 7 bases, with 12 bases sitting between them. Germline CDR1 and CDR2: MNHEY and SMNVEV (reference sequence). This CDR3 is built from 13 residues.

The V gene is TRBV7-8, the J gene TRBJ2-7, with 8 bases aligning to TRBD2. J was trimmed by 3 bases and V by 5 bases; bases with no gene match: 18. The CDR3 has 18 residues. Germline CDR1 is SGHVS and CDR2 is FQNEAQ. CDR3 loop: CASSRGGVGYGWNYEQYF. The CDR3 DNA is TGTGCCAGCAGCCGGGGGGGGGTTGGATATGGATGGAACTACGAGCAGTACTTC.